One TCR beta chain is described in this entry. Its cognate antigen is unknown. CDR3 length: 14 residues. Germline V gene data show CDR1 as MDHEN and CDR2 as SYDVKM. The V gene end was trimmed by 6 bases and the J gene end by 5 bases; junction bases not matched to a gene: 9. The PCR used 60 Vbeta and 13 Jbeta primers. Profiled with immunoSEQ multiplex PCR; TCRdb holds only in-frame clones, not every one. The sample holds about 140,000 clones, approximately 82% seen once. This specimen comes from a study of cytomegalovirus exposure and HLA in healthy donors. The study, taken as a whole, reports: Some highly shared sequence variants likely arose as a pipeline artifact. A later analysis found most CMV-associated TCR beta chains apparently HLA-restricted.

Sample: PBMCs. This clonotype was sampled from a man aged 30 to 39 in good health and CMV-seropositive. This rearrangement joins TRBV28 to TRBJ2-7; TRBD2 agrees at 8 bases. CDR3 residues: CASRWTSSIDEQYF. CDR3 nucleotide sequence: TGTGCCAGCAGATGGACTAGCTCAATCGACGAGCAGTACTTC.